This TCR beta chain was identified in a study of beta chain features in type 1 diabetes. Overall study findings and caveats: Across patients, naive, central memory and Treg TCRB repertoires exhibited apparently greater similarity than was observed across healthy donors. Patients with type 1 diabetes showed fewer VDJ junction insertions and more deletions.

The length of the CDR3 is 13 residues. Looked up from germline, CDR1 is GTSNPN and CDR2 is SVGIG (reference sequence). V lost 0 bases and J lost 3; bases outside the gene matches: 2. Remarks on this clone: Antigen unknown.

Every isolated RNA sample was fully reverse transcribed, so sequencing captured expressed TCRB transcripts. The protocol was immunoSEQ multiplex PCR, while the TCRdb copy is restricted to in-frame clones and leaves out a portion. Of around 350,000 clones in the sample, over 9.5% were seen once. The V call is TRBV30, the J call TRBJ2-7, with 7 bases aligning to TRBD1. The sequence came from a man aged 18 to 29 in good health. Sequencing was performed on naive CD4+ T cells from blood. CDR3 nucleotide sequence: TGTGCCTGGAGTGTCCAGGGGGTCTACGAGCAGTACTTC. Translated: CAWSVQGVYEQYF.